The clone carrying this T cell receptor (beta chain) was recorded at least ten times. The antigen is not known. CD8+CD4-CCR7+CD45RA+ cells were sorted as naive CD8 T cells. This sample is part of a study of molecular identifiers for immune sequencing clone quantification. Regarding the study as a whole: Spiked TCR RNA from one Jurkat cell reportedly showed up when mixed among 850,000 to 1,000,000 naive cells. Clonotypes surpassing 20 RNA copies contained over 98% of effector molecules, versus under 1% in naive cells.

Listed TCR primers, together with previously described methods, were used for the bulk TCR libraries. MiXCR was run by TCRdb on the PCR reads, yielding one entry per CDR3 protein. The table records about 500,000 distinct CDR3 sequences, about a fifth of them present only once. Trimming at V came to 4 bases and at J to 4 bases, leaving 16 bases not matched to a gene. CDR1 is SGHTA, CDR2 FQGTGA, per germline. CDR3 length equals 18 residues. The receptor was isolated from a human donor in good health. Some libraries in this study had Jurkat cell RNA spiked in. This chain connects TRBV7-3 to TRBJ1-5; 7 positions match TRBD1. Sequenced sample: naive CD8+ T cells from blood, with Jurkat cell RNA spiked in. As for subset: FACS-sorted CD8+CD4-CCR7+CD45RA+ naive T cells. This chain's CDR3 is CASSSPFPGQSPNQPQHF. The CDR3 region has the DNA TGTGCCAGCAGCTCCCCTTTCCCGGGACAGTCACCGAATCAGCCCCAGCATTTT.